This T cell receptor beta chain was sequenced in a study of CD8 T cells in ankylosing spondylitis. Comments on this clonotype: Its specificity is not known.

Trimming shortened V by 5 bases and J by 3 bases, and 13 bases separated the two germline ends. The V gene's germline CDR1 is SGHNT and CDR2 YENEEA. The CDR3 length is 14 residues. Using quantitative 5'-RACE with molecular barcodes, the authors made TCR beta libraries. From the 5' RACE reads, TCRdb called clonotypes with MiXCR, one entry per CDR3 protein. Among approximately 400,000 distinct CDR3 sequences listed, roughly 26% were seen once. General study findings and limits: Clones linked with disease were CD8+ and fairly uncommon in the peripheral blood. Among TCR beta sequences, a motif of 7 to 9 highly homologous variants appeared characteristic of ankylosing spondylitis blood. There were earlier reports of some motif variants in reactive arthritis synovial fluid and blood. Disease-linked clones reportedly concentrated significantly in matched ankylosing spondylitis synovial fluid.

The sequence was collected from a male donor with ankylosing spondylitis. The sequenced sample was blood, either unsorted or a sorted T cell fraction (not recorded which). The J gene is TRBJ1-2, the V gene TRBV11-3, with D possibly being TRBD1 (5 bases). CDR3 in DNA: TGTGCCAGCAGCCCCGGGGGTTCTGACTATGGCTACACCTTC. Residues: CASSPGGSDYGYTF.